The 2 T cell receptor beta chains below come from one sample, sequenced in a study of monozygotic twins with inflammatory bowel disease. From its re-call of the 5' RACE reads, TCRdb lists each CDR3 protein once, without DNA. The listing contains 200,000 to 250,000 distinct CDR3 sequences. Sequences were obtained from blood. All receptors come from a human donor with ulcerative colitis or Crohn's disease, or a healthy co-twin of an affected twin (not recorded which).

J is TRBJ2-7 and V is TRBV7-9; TCRdb outputs TRBD2, but without DNA this stays unchecked. CDR1 SEHNR and CDR2 FQNEAQ come from the germline V gene (reference sequence). The CDR3 has 15 amino acids. CDR3 sequence reads: CASSLSTGLGTEQYF.

The chain couples TRBV11-2 to TRBJ2-2; absent DNA, TCRdb's TRBD1 call cannot be checked. From germline, CDR1 is SGHAT and CDR2 FQNNGV. The CDR3 consists of 16 residues. Here the CDR3 reads CASSLETGAYTGELFF. Variable domain in full (rest from reference TRBV11-2 and TRBJ2-2): EAGVAQSPRYKIIEKRQSVAFWCNPISGHATLYWYQQILGQGPKLLIQFQNNGVVDDSQLPKDRFSAERLKGVDSTLKIQPAKLEDSAVYLCASSLETGAYTGELFFGEGSRLTVL.